Included here is one TCR beta chain sequence, with context. The V gene end was trimmed by 0 bases and the J gene end by 2 bases; junction bases not matched to a gene: 4. This CDR3 has 15 residues. Germline V lookup: CDR1 SGDLS, CDR2 YYNGEE. The sample originates from a study of T cells in Graves' hyperthyroidism and ophthalmopathy. Enrolled ophthalmopathy patients presented with a Clinical Activity Score of at least 3, a NOSPECS grade of at least 4, and disease duration under 3 months. The TCR beta CDR3 regions underwent amplification using RNA transcripts as the source. HTBI primers were employed in a first-round RT-PCR of the TCR CDR3. MiXCR, run by TCRdb on the multiplex PCR reads, gives a single entry per CDR3 protein. Of around 300,000 distinct CDR3 sequences in the sample, 20% to 25% were seen once.

The sample consisted of blood. The TCR comes from a man in his thirties or forties with Graves' ophthalmopathy. The chain couples TRBV9 to TRBJ2-7; TRBD2 matches 8 bases. The CDR3 nucleotides are TGTGCCAGCAGCGTAGGGCCAGCGGGAGCCTACGAGCAGTACTTC. Translated, it gives CASSVGPAGAYEQYF.